This T cell receptor beta chain was observed in a study of OX40 agonist ivuxolimab in advanced cancers. The wider study: Patients took ivuxolimab, an agonistic anti-OX40 (CD134) antibody. The study's findings and limits: What antigens the expanded peripheral T cells recognized was never established.

The germline CDR1 and CDR2 sequences are GTSNPN and SVGIG (reference sequence). V dropped 0 bases and J dropped 6; count of bases not matched to a gene: 9. This CDR3 is built from 16 residues. A remark on this clone: Its antigen remains unknown.

Only in-frame clones appear in the TCRdb table, and some are missing; sequencing was by immunoSEQ multiplex PCR. The repertoire holds about 84,000 clones, with around 83% as singletons. The rearrangement joins TRBV30 to TRBJ1-4, with 8 bases aligning to TRBD1. The sample was CD4+ or CD8+ T cells sorted from blood, taken in a trial of the OX40 agonist ivuxolimab. The sequence was obtained from an adult with an advanced solid tumor such as melanoma, head and neck, liver or kidney cancer. The CDR3 nucleotides are TGTGCCTGGAGTGTACCCCCCGGACAGGGCGATGAAAAACTGTTTTTT. This codes for CAWSVPPGQGDEKLFF.